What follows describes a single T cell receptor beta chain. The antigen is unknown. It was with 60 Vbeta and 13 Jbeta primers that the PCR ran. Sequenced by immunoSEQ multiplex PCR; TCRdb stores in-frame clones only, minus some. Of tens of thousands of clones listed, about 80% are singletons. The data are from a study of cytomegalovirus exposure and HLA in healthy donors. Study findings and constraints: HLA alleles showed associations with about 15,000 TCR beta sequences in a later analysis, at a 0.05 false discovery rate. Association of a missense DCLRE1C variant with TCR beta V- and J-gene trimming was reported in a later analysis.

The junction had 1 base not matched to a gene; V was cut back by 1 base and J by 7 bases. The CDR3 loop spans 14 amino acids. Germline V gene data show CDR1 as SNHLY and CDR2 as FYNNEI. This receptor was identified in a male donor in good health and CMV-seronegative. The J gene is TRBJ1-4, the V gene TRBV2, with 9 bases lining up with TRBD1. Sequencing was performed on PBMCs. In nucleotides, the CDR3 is TGTGCCAGCAGTGAAGGGACAGGGGTTGAAAAACTGTTTTTT. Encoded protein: CASSEGTGVEKLFF.